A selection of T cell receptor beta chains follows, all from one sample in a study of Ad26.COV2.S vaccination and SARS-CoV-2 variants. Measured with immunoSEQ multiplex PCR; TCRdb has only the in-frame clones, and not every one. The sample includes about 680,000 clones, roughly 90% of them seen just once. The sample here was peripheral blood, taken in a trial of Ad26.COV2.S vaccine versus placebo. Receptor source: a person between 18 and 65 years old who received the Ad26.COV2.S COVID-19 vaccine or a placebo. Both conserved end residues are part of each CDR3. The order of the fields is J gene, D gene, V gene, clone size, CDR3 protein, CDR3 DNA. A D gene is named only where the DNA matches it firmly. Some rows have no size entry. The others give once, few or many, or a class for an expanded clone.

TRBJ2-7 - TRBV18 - CASSTRGGDSEQYF TGTGCCAGCTCAACAAGAGGGGGGGATAGCGAGCAGTACTTC
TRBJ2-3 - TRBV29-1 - CSVVRAFTDTQYF TGCAGCGTTGTCCGGGCCTTCACAGATACGCAGTATTTT
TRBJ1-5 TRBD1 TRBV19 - CASSIRGDQPQHF TGTGCCAGTAGTATCAGGGGGGATCAGCCCCAGCATTTT
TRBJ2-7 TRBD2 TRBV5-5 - CASSLTSGAYEQYF TGTGCCAGCAGCCTGACTAGCGGGGCCTACGAGCAGTACTTC
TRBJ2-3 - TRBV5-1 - CASKISHTDTQYF TGCGCCAGCAAGATATCTCACACAGATACGCAGTATTTT
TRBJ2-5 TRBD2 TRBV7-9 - CASDRAGGETQYF TGTGCCAGCGACCGAGCGGGAGGAGAGACCCAGTACTTC
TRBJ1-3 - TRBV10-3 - CAISASSIGNTIYF TGTGCCATCAGTGCTAGCAGCATTGGAAACACCATATATTTT
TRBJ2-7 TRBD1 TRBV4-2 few CASSRRDRGYEQYF TGTGCCAGCAGCCGCCGGGACAGGGGGTACGAGCAGTACTTC
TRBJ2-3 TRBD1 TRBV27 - CASTGQDTDTQYF TGTGCCAGCACTGGACAGGACACAGATACGCAGTATTTT
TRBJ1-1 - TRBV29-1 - CSVDLQLNTEAFF TGCAGCGTTGATCTACAGCTGAACACTGAAGCTTTCTTT
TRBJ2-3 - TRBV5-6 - CASSFRGPFTDTQYF TGTGCCAGCAGCTTCCGGGGGCCTTTCACAGATACGCAGTATTTT
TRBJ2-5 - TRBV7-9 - CASSLGTLQETQYF TGTGCCAGCAGCCTTGGGACACTACAAGAGACCCAGTACTTC
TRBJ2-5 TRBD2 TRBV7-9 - CASSLPFGTSGRKSETQYF TGTGCCAGCAGCTTGCCTTTTGGGACTAGCGGGAGGAAGAGTGAGACCCAGTACTTC
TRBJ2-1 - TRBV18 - CASSPGLASYNEQFF TGTGCCAGCTCACCAGGGCTAGCCTCCTACAATGAGCAGTTCTTC
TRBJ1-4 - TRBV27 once CASRSQGVGREKLFF TGTGCCAGCAGATCTCAGGGAGTAGGGCGAGAAAAACTGTTTTTT
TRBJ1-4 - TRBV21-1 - CASSKGICRVSVEKLFF TGTGCCAGCAGCAAAGGGATCTGCAGGGTCTCCGTTGAAAAACTGTTTTTT
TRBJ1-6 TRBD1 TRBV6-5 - CASSYQGAAGSPLHF TGTGCCAGCAGTTACCAGGGGGCAGCAGGGTCACCCCTCCACTTT
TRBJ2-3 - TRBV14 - CASSQVRLGSTDTQYF TGTGCCAGCAGCCAAGTCCGACTGGGAAGCACAGATACGCAGTATTTT
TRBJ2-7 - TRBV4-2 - CASSRDTLSYEQYF TGTGCCAGCAGCAGGGACACCTTGTCCTACGAGCAGTACTTC
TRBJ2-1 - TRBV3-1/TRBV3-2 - CAISGTGYNEQFF TGTGCCATCTCCGGGACTGGGTACAATGAGCAGTTCTTC
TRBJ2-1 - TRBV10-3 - CASQTGSSYNEQFF TGTGCCAGCCAGACAGGATCCTCCTACAATGAGCAGTTCTTC
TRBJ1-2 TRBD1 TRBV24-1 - CATSDPLRQGAYGYTF TGTGCCACCAGTGATCCGCTTCGGCAGGGGGCCTATGGCTACACCTTC
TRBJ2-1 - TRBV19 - CASSISHPSYNEQFF TGTGCCAGTAGTATAAGTCATCCCTCCTACAATGAGCAGTTCTTC
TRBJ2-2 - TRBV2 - CASSRGDTGELFF TGTGCCAGCAGCAGGGGGGACACCGGGGAGCTGTTTTTT
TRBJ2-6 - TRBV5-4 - CASSEGASVLSGANVLTF TGTGCCAGCAGCGAGGGGGCTAGCGTTCTCTCTGGGGCCAACGTCCTGACTTTC
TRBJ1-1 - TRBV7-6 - CASAKRSGSEAFF TGTGCCTCGGCGAAGAGGAGCGGGTCTGAAGCTTTCTTT
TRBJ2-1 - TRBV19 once CARRQSNNEQFF TGTGCCAGACGCCAATCCAACAATGAGCAGTTCTTC
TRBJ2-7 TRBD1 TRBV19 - CASSRTGELYEQYF TGTGCCAGTAGTAGGACAGGAGAACTTTACGAGCAGTACTTC
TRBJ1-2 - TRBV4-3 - CASSQDPRTGNGYTF TGCGCCAGCAGCCAAGATCCCCGCACAGGGAACGGCTACACCTTC
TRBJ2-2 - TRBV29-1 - CSVYNRAGELFF TGCAGCGTCTATAATCGGGCCGGGGAGCTGTTTTTT
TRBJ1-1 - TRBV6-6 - CASSDQSLNTEAFF TGTGCCAGCAGTGATCAATCCCTGAACACTGAAGCTTTCTTT
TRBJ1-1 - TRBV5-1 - CASSFGEAEAFF TGCGCCAGCAGCTTCGGAGAGGCCGAAGCTTTCTTT
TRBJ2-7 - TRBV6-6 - CASSQLTVSYEQYF TGTGCCAGCAGCCAGTTGACAGTCTCCTACGAGCAGTACTTC
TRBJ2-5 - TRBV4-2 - CASSHLASDQETQYF TGTGCCAGCAGCCACTTGGCTAGCGACCAAGAGACCCAGTACTTC
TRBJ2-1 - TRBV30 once CAWTGAYNEQFF TGTGCCTGGACAGGAGCCTACAATGAGCAGTTCTTC
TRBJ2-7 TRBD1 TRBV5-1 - CASSYGQGLTYEQYF TGCGCCAGCAGCTACGGACAGGGTTTGACCTACGAGCAGTACTTC
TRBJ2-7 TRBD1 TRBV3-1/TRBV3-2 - CASSLGTGAYYEQYF TGTGCCAGCAGCCTCGGGACAGGGGCCTACTACGAGCAGTACTTC
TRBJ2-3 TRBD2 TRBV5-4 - CASSQGTSGRSDTQYF TGTGCCAGCAGCCAAGGGACTAGCGGGAGGAGTGATACGCAGTATTTT
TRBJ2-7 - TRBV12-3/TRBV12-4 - CASSQTPRGEQYF TGTGCCAGCAGCCAGACACCTCGTGGGGAGCAGTACTTC
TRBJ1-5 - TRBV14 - CASSQSGSNQPQHF TGTGCCAGCAGCCAGTCGGGGAGCAATCAGCCCCAGCATTTT
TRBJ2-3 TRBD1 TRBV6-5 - CASSYSRQGAADTQYF TGTGCCAGCAGTTACTCACGACAGGGGGCGGCAGATACGCAGTATTTT
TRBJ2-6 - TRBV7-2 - CASSSWTASGANVLTF TGTGCCAGCAGCTCGTGGACAGCCTCTGGGGCCAACGTCCTGACTTTC
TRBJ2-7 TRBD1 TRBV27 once CASSRPGQGADEQYF TGTGCCAGCAGTCGCCCAGGACAGGGGGCGGACGAGCAGTACTTC
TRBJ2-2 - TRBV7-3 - CASSLGWGNTGELFF TGTGCCAGCAGCTTAGGCTGGGGGAACACCGGGGAGCTGTTTTTT
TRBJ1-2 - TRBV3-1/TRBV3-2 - CASSQLAGGYTF TGTGCCAGCAGCCAACTAGCGGGTGGCTACACCTTC
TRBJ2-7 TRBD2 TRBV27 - CASRTSASSYEQYF TGTGCCAGCCGGACTAGCGCCAGCTCCTACGAGCAGTACTTC
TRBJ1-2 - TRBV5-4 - CASSLESPNYGYTF TGTGCCAGCAGCTTAGAGAGTCCTAACTATGGCTACACCTTC
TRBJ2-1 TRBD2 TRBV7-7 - CASSLTIAGEQFF TGTGCTAGCAGCTTAACAATAGCGGGAGAGCAGTTCTTC
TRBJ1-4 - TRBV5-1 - CASSLAGGGEKLFF TGCGCCAGCAGCTTGGCTGGGGGAGGTGAAAAACTGTTTTTT
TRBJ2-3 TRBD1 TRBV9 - CASSVGTGSTDTQYF TGTGCCAGCAGCGTCGGGACAGGGAGCACAGATACGCAGTATTTT
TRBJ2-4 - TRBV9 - CASSRSGGENIQYF TGTGCCAGCAGCAGAAGTGGGGGCGAAAACATTCAGTACTTC
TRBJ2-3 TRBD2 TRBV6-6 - CASSTRLAEDTQYF TGTGCCAGCAGTACAAGACTAGCGGAAGATACGCAGTATTTT
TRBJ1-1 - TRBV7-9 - CASSGYSEAFF TGTGCCAGCAGCGGCTACAGTGAAGCTTTCTTT
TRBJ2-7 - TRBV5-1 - CASSLPGSPGVGEQYF TGCGCCAGCAGTCTGCCAGGGTCTCCCGGAGTAGGCGAGCAGTACTTC
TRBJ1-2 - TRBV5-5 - CASSLGPQGMNYGYTF TGTGCCAGCAGCTTGGGCCCGCAGGGGATGAACTATGGCTACACCTTC
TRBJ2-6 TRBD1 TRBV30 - CAWNRGPGQGASGANVLTF TGTGCCTGGAATCGCGGGCCGGGACAGGGGGCTTCTGGGGCCAACGTCCTGACTTTC
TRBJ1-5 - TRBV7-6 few CASSSLGQPQHF TGTGCCAGCAGCTCCCTGGGTCAGCCCCAGCATTTT
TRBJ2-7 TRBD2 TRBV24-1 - CATSDFGTSGRYEQYF TGTGCCACCAGTGACTTCGGGACTAGCGGGAGATACGAGCAGTACTTC